The 21 T cell receptor beta chains presented below share a single source sample, sequenced in a study of T cell changes during pregnancy in multiple sclerosis. Only in-frame clones appear in the TCRdb table, and some are missing; sequencing was by immunoSEQ multiplex PCR. The sample lists around 40,000 clones, 80% to 95% seen once, with roughly 5% in the top ten. The sequences come from CD8+ T cells from peripheral blood mononuclear cells, collected in the third trimester of pregnancy. Every receptor here comes from a female donor with multiple sclerosis, enrolled in a pregnancy study.

This clone was recorded a few times. The chain is built from TRBV6-5 and TRBJ1-1; 9 nucleotides match TRBD1. Germline assignment: CDR1 MNHEY and CDR2 SVGAGI. After removal of 5 bases from V and 4 bases from J, the junction contained 5 bases not matched to a gene. CDR3 length equals 14 residues. Here the CDR3 DNA reads TGTGCCAGCAGTCCGGGACAGGGTTTCACTGAAGCTTTCTTT. Amino acid sequence: CASSPGQGFTEAFF.

The J gene is TRBJ1-2, the V gene TRBV4-3; the D is unclear. The CDR3 has 15 amino acids. CDR1 is LGHNA, CDR2 YSLEER, per germline. Trimming cost V 0 bases and J 8 bases, with 16 bases left between them. The CDR3 loop reads CASSQDLNAGWGYTF. CDR3 DNA sequence: TGCGCCAGCAGCCAAGACCTGAATGCGGGATGGGGCTACACCTTC.

The chain uses TRBV29-1 and TRBJ2-1; TRBD2 aligns across 13 bases. Trimming cost V 6 bases and J 6 bases; bases outside gene matches: 5. In germline, CDR1 is SQVTM, CDR2 ANQGSEA. The CDR3 sequence is 14 residues long. The CDR3 bases are TGCAGCGTACTGGGACTAGCGGGGATCAATGAGCAGTTCTTC. This translates into CSVLGLAGINEQFF.

The CDR3 DNA reads TGTGCCAGCAGCCCGGGAAGGGAACTGTCCTACGAGCAGTACTTC. Protein sequence: CASSPGRELSYEQYF. The chain uses TRBV7-9 and TRBJ2-7, with D possibly matching TRBD2 (5 bases). In germline, CDR1 is SEHNR, CDR2 FQNEAQ (reference sequence). Trimming stripped 5 bases from V and 1 base from J, with 15 bases between. CDR3 length: 15 residues.

Only one count was recorded for this clone. This chain links TRBV6-5 with TRBJ1-4; D may be TRBD1 (5 bases). Looked up from germline, CDR1 is MNHEY and CDR2 is SVGAGI. V was trimmed by 5 bases and J by 3 bases, leaving 10 bases between them. The CDR3 is 14 amino acids. CDR3 sequence: CASSVAGANEKLFF. The CDR3, as DNA: TGTGCCAGCAGTGTCGCGGGGGCTAATGAAAAACTGTTTTTT.

The chain uses TRBV15 and TRBJ2-7, with D perhaps TRBD2 (5 bases). This CDR3 has 14 residues. CDR1 is LNHNV and CDR2 is YYDKDF in the germline V gene (reference sequence). The V end lost 3 bases, the J end lost 0 bases, and 9 bases lay between the germline ends. CDR3 coding DNA: TGTGCCACCAGCAGTGCGGGCTTCTCCTACGAGCAGTACTTC. As protein: CATSSAGFSYEQYF.

The rearrangement joins TRBV7-9 to TRBJ2-7; weak D call: TRBD2 (6 bases). The CDR3 extends over 13 amino acids. In germline, CDR1 is SEHNR, CDR2 FQNEAQ (reference sequence). V was cut by 8 bases and J by 2 bases, with 13 bases left in between. The CDR3 here is CASAGGLTYEQYF. The CDR3 DNA is TGTGCCAGCGCCGGGGGACTTACCTACGAGCAGTACTTC.

This chain connects TRBV4-1 to TRBJ1-2; 7 bases line up with TRBD1. The CDR3 is 14 amino acids. J gave up 4 bases and V 0 bases, and 2 bases lay outside the gene matches. Germline V gives CDR1 MGHRA, CDR2 YSYEKL. The CDR3 loop is CASSQEGQLYGYTF. DNA of the CDR3: TGCGCCAGCAGCCAAGAGGGACAGCTCTATGGCTACACCTTC.

The chain is built from TRBV19 and TRBJ2-5; D gene uncertain. There are 14 residues in the CDR3. CDR1 is LNHDA, CDR2 SQIVND, per germline (reference sequence). V was cut by 7 bases and J by 4 bases, with 16 bases left in between. CDR3 residues: CASKDPRSLETQYF. The CDR3 DNA is TGTGCCAGTAAGGATCCGCGGAGCTTAGAGACCCAGTACTTC.

This clone was recorded once. The identical CDR3 is also encoded by other nucleotide sequences in the sample. This chain links TRBV27 with TRBJ2-1; a weak D match, TRBD2 (5 bases). The CDR3 contains 15 residues. The V gene's germline CDR1 is MNHEY and CDR2 SMNVEV (reference sequence). The ends were cut back, 3 bases at V and 0 bases at J, with 9 bases in the middle. The CDR3 is CASSLSGSSYNEQFF. The CDR3 region has the DNA TGTGCCAGCAGTTTGAGCGGTAGCTCCTACAATGAGCAGTTCTTC.

In DNA, the CDR3 is TGTGCCAGCAGTCCCCCATGGGGACTAGCGGTATACGAGCAGTACTTC. Translating it yields CASSPPWGLAVYEQYF. This chain joins TRBV28 and TRBJ2-7, with 11 bases aligning to TRBD2. The CDR3 is 16 residues long. CDR1 and CDR2 from the germline V gene are MDHEN and SYDVKM. Trimming removed 5 bases from V and 4 bases from J; junction bases left unmatched: 10.

The chain joins TRBV27 to TRBJ2-7, with TRBD1 matching 7 bases. Germline V gives CDR1 MNHEY, CDR2 SMNVEV (reference sequence). The V segment lost 1 base and the J segment 4 bases; nucleotides outside the gene matches: 7. The CDR3 totals 15 residues. The CDR3 coding sequence is TGTGCCAGCAGTTTATTTGGGACAGCCTTTTACGAGCAGTACTTC. Translation gives CASSLFGTAFYEQYF.

V and J are TRBV7-9 and TRBJ2-2; D remains ambiguous. V was clipped by 2 bases and J by 7 bases, with 5 bases between them. Germline V gives CDR1 SEHNR, CDR2 FQNEAQ (reference sequence). CDR3 length equals 12 residues. As DNA, the CDR3 is TGTGCCAGCAGCTTATATCTCGGGGAGCTGTTTTTT. It yields the protein CASSLYLGELFF.

The J gene is TRBJ2-2, the V gene TRBV4-2; D gene ambiguous. Trimming left V 1 base short and J 8 bases short, with 11 bases between. Per the germline V gene, CDR1 is LGHNA and CDR2 is YNFKEQ. CDR3 length: 14 amino acids. CDR3 region: CASSQVTEAGELFF. In DNA form, the CDR3 reads TGTGCCAGCAGCCAAGTAACTGAAGCGGGGGAGCTGTTTTTT.

The J gene is TRBJ1-4, the V gene TRBV4-2, with 8 bases that match TRBD1. Germline assignment: CDR1 LGHNA and CDR2 YNFKEQ. The CDR3 sequence is 15 residues long. The V segment lost 0 bases and the J segment 7 bases; nucleotides outside the gene matches: 4. CDR3 in amino acids: CASSQERGTGEKLFF. The CDR3 DNA follows: TGTGCCAGCAGCCAAGAAAGGGGGACAGGTGAAAAACTGTTTTTT.

CDR3 coding DNA: TGTGCCAGCAGCTTAGCGGTCGGGAGGGCCCTCAATGAGCAGTTCTTC. Its translation is CASSLAVGRALNEQFF. The chain has TRBV11-1 and TRBJ2-1; 8 bases line up with TRBD2. Per the germline V gene, CDR1 is SGHAT and CDR2 is FQDESV (reference sequence). CDR3 size: 16 residues. J was trimmed by 6 bases and V by 0 bases; bases with no gene match: 7.

The rearrangement links TRBV4-1 to TRBJ1-2; the D gene is possibly TRBD1 (6 bases). The germline gives CDR1 MGHRA, CDR2 YSYEKL. Trimming removed 0 bases from V and 4 bases from J, with 12 bases in between. The CDR3 runs to 15 residues. The CDR3 DNA follows: TGCGCCAGCAGCCAAGACAGGGGAAGTGGCTATGGCTACACCTTC. This codes for CASSQDRGSGYGYTF.

The chain recombines TRBV27 with TRBJ2-5; D is possibly TRBD2 (6 bases). The CDR3 has 14 amino acids. Deletions cut 8 bases from V and 3 bases from J, with 16 bases between. Germline V gene lookup returns CDR1 MNHEY and CDR2 SMNVEV (reference sequence). CDR3 residues: CASGGTSREETQYF. CDR3 in DNA: TGTGCCAGCGGGGGGACGTCTCGTGAAGAGACCCAGTACTTC.

The V and J genes are TRBV7-9 and TRBJ1-2; 11 nucleotides match TRBD1. There are 15 residues in the CDR3. The germline V gene encodes CDR1 SEHNR and CDR2 FQNEAQ (reference sequence). J gave up 5 bases and V 5 bases, and 7 bases lay outside the gene matches. The CDR3 DNA sequence: TGTGCCAGCAGCGCTGCCGGGACAGGGGGTTATGGCTACACCTTC. This translates into CASSAAGTGGYGYTF.

Here the CDR3 DNA reads TGTGCCAGCAGTTCCGGAGACAGACGACTCTATGGCTACACCTTC. This sequence encodes CASSSGDRRLYGYTF. The genes are TRBV6-6 and TRBJ1-2; TRBD1 might be the D (5 bases). This CDR3 contains 15 residues. The germline V gene encodes CDR1 MNHNY and CDR2 SVGAGI (reference sequence). The V end was cut by 4 bases, the J end by 4 bases, with 16 bases between.

The chain employs TRBV7-9 and TRBJ2-1, with D tentatively TRBD1 (5 bases). The CDR3 covers 13 residues. Germline-derived CDR1 and CDR2 are SEHNR and FQNEAQ (reference sequence). Trimming shortened V by 7 bases and J by 4 bases, and 11 bases separated the two germline ends. The CDR3 DNA follows: TGTGCCAGCAACATACCAGGGTACAATGAGCAGTTCTTC. Translated, it gives CASNIPGYNEQFF.